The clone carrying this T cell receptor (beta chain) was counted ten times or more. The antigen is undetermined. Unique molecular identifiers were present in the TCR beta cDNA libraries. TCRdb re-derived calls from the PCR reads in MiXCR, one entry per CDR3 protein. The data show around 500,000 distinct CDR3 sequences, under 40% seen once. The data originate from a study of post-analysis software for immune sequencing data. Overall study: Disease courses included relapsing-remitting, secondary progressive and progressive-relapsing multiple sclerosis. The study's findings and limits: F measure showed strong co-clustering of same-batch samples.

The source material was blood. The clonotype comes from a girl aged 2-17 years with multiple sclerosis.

Here the CDR3 DNA reads TGCAGCGTTGGGGCAGAGATACTCTATGGCTACACCTTC. It encodes CSVGAEILYGYTF. The rearrangement joins TRBV29-1 to TRBJ1-2; D remains ambiguous. Deletions cut 4 bases from V and 4 bases from J, with 13 bases between. The CDR3 length is 13 residues. Germline lookup yields CDR1 SQVTM and CDR2 ANQGSEA.